This TCR beta chain was found in a study of blood T cell repertoires in COVID-19. Overall study context: Donors in the United States, Italy and Spain gave samples during acute or convalescent COVID-19. In each case, the material was cDNA or gDNA derived from T cells, B-cell-depleted T cells, or PBMCs.

Original analysis: Reference gene primer amplification in the assay estimated nucleated cell counts. Sequencing used immunoSEQ multiplex PCR; TCRdb keeps in-frame clones, though not all of them. The V and J calls and the clone size are those of that table, but D and trimming were determined from the DNA. The table lists some 200,000 clones, 65% to 90% of them singletons. CDR1 is SEHNR and CDR2 is FQNEAQ in the germline V gene (reference sequence). J gave up 7 bases and V 2 bases, and 13 bases lay outside the gene matches. The CDR3 is 18 residues long. The chain couples TRBV7-9 to TRBJ2-1, with 11 bases aligning to TRBD2. Sequences were obtained from peripheral blood. This clonotype was obtained from a man older than 75 with acute or convalescent COVID-19. The DNA of the CDR3 is TGTGCCAGCAGCTTACGGGGGCTAGCGGGAGGTGTATCGAATGAGCAGTTCTTC. Its translation: CASSLRGLAGGVSNEQFF.